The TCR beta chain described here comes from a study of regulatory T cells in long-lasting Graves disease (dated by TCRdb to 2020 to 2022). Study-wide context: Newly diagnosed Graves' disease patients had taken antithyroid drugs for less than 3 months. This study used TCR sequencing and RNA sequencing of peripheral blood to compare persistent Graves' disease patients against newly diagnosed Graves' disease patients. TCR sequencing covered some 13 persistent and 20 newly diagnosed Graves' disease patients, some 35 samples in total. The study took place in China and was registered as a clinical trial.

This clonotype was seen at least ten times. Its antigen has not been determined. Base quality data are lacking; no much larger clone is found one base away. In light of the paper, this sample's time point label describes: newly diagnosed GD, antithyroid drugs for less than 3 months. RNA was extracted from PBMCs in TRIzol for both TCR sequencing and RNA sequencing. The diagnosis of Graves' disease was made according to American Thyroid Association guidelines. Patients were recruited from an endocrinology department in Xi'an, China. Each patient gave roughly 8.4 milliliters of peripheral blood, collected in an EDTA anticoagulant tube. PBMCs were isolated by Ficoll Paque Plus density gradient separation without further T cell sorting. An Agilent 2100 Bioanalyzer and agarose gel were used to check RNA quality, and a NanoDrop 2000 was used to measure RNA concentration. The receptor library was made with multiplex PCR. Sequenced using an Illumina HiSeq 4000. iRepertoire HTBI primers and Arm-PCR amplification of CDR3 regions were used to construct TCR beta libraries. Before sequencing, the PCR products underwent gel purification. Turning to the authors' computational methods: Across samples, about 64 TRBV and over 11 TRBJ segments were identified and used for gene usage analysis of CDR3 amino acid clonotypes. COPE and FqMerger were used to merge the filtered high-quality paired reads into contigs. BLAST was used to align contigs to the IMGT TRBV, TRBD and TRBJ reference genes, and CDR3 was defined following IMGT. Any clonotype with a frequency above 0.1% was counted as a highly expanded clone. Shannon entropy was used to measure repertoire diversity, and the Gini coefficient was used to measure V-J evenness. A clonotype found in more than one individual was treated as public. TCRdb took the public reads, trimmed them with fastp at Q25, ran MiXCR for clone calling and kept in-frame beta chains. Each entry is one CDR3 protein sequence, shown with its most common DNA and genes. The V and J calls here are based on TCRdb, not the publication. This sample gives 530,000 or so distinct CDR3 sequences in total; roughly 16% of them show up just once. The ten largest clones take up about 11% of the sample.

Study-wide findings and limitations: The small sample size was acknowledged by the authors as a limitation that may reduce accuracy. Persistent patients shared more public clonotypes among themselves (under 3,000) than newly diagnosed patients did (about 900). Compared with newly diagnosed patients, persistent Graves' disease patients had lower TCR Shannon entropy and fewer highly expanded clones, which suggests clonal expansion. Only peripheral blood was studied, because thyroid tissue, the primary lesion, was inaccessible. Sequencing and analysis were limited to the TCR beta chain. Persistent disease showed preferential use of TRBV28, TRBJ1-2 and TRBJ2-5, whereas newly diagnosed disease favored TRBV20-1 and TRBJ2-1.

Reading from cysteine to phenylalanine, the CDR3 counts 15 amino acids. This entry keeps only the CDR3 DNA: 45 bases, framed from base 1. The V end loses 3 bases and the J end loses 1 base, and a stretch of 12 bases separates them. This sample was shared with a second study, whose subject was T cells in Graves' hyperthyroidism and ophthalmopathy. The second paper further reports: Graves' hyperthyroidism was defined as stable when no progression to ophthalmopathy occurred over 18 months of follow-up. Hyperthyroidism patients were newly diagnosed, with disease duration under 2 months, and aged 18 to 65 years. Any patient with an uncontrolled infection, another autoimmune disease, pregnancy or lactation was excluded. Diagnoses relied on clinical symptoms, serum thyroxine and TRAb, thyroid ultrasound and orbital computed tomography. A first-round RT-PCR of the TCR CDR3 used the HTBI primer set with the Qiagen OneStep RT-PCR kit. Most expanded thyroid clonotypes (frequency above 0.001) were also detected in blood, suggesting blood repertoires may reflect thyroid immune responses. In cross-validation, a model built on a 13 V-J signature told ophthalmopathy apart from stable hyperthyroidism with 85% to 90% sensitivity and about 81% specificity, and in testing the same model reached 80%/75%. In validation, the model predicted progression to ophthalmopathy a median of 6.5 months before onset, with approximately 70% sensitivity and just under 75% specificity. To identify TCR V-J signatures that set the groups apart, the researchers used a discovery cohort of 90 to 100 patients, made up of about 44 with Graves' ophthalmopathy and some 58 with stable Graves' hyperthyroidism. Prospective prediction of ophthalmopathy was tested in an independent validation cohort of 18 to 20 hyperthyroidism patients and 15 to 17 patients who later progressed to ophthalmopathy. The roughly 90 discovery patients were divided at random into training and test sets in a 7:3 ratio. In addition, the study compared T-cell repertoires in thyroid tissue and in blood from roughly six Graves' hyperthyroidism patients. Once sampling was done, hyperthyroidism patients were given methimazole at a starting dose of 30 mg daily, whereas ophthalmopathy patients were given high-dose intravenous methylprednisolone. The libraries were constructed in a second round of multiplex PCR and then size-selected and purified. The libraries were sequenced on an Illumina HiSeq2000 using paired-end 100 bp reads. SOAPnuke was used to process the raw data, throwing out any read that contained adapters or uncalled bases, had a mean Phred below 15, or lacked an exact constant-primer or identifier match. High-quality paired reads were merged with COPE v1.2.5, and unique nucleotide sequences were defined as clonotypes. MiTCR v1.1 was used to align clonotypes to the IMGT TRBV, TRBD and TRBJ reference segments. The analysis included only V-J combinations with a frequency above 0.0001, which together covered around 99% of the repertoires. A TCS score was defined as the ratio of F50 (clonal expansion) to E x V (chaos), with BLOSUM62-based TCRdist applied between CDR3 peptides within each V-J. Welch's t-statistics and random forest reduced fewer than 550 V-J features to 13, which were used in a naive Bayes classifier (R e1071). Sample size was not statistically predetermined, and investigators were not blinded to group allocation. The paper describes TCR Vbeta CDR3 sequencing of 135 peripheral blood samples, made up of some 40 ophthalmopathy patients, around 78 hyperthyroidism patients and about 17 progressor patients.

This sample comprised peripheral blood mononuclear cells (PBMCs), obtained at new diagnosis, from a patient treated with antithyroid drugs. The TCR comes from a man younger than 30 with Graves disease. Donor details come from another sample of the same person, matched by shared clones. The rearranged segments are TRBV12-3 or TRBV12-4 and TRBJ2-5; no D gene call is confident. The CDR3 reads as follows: CASSFSAAPQETQYF. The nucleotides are TGTGCCAGCAGTTTCAGCGCGGCTCCCCAAGAGACCCAGTACTTC.